Reported below is one T cell receptor (beta chain). The data belong to a study of cytomegalovirus exposure and HLA in healthy donors. The table came from immunoSEQ multiplex PCR; TCRdb's copy has only in-frame clones and leaves some out. The data show 250,000 to 400,000 clones, approximately 88% seen once. Sequencing was performed on PBMCs. The TCR sequence derives from a man aged 25-40 years in good health and CMV-seronegative.

CDR3 sequence (DNA): TGTGCCAGCAGCTTGGCGGGGGGGACGAATGAGCAGTTCTTC. This translates into CASSLAGGTNEQFF. The V gene is TRBV5-4, the J gene TRBJ2-1; 8 bases are a match to TRBD2. Germline V gene data show CDR1 as SGHNT and CDR2 as YYREEE (reference sequence). J gave up 7 bases and V 0 bases, and 3 bases lay outside the gene matches. CDR3 length equals 14 residues.